This T cell receptor beta chain was retrieved from a study of cytotoxic CD8 clonotypes in ibrutinib-treated CLL. Study details: On average, about 92,000 productive rearrangements and just over 250,000 productive templates per sample.

Sequencing was performed with immunoSEQ multiplex PCR; in TCRdb, only in-frame clones are kept and a portion is missing. Among about 50,000 clones, 75% to 90% were seen once, and the ten largest hold approximately 20%. Concerning this clone itself: Its antigen remains unidentified.

Study-wide results and limits: Elevated clonality accompanied ibrutinib response, with a return toward baseline values at progression. Contraction or stability on treatment was seen for public clonotypes, which were uncommon.

V was cut by 0 bases and J by 1 base, with 7 bases left in between. This CDR3 contains 14 residues. CDR1 is SGHTS and CDR2 is YDEGEE in the germline V gene. The sequence derives from a human donor with chronic lymphocytic leukemia. The input for sequencing was PBMCs, taken after 24 months of ibrutinib treatment. J is TRBJ1-2 and V is TRBV5-8; no clear D gene. The DNA of the CDR3 is TGTGCCAGCAGCTTGGCGGTCGGTAACTATGGCTACACCTTC. Translated: CASSLAVGNYGYTF.